This TCR beta chain emerged from a study of T-cell memory formation after mild COVID-19. Across the study: Clusters of TCRs were largely donor specific.

TCRdb redid the calling of the 5' RACE reads with MiXCR, one entry per CDR3 protein. The top ten clones hold approximately 13% of a sample with almost 550,000 distinct CDR3 sequences, 20% of them seen once. Germline values: CDR1 SGHRS, CDR2 YFSETQ. V was cut by 0 bases and J by 5 bases, with 20 bases left in between. The CDR3 loop spans 17 amino acids. Overall study results and limits: Second-wave clones that peaked on day 37 lacked confirmed SARS-CoV-2 specificity.

On this clonotype: The antigen is not known.

The clonotype comes from an adult woman who had mild COVID-19 (a few samples of this study predate the infection). Cell type and time point are not known. The genes are TRBV5-1 and TRBJ2-5; D might be TRBD2 (5 bases). Sequenced input: PBMCs or a T cell subset sorted from them (not recorded which). The CDR3 spells CASSLDSAGLSGETQYF. In nucleotides, the CDR3 is TGCGCCAGCAGCTTGGACAGTGCAGGCCTATCGGGGGAGACCCAGTACTTC.